This TCR beta chain comes out of a study of tumor-infiltrating lymphocytes in primary liver carcinoma. Study-wide background: Patients had primary liver carcinoma treated by surgical resection. All patients, whether men or women, fell within 30 to 69 years of age.

A constant-region primer served to make TCR beta cDNA from about 0.45 ug total RNA. ARM-PCR was slightly modified, and three nested multiplex PCR rounds with it gave rise to the TCR beta libraries. TRBV1-TRBV30 forward and Cbeta reverse primers drove the first two approximately 10-cycle rounds. TCRdb fed the multiplex PCR reads into MiXCR, producing one record per CDR3 protein. Of approximately 320,000 distinct CDR3 sequences in the sample, around three fifths were seen once. Notes on the study in general: Tumors had a top-250-clone fraction that was significantly higher than blood (p = 0.039). Less overlap was seen in tumor-adjacent and tumor-blood pairs than in tumor region pairs.

Unsorted whole blood supplied the RNA, and germline DNA was extracted too. Concerning this clonotype itself: As yet, its antigen is unknown.

Trimming took off 5 bases at V and 0 bases at J, with 8 bases between the two ends. This CDR3 comprises 14 residues. The TCR comes from a woman aged 25-40 years with primary liver carcinoma and hepatitis B virus infection. The genes are TRBV12-3 or TRBV12-4 and TRBJ2-4, with no clear D. Material for sequencing was peripheral blood. The CDR3 bases are TGTGCCAGCAGTGACACCGTAGCCAAAAACATTCAGTACTTC. Residues: CASSDTVAKNIQYF.